This T cell receptor (beta chain) was captured by sequencing in a study of blood T cell repertoires in COVID-19. Germline CDR1 is MNHEY and CDR2 is SVGAGI. The CDR3 consists of 14 residues. Trimming removed 4 bases from V and 5 bases from J, with 13 bases in between. Clones were sequenced by immunoSEQ multiplex PCR, and TCRdb holds only the in-frame ones, with some missing. The sample shows over 95,000 clones, 80% to 90% of them seen only once. The sequence was obtained from a human donor in a cohort sampled during active COVID-19. Sample: peripheral blood. The rearrangement joins TRBV6-5 to TRBJ2-3; tentative D call: TRBD2 (5 bases). CDR3 coding DNA: TGTGCCAGCAGTTCGGGGTGGGCGCAAGATACGCAGTATTTT. This gives the protein CASSSGWAQDTQYF.